The clone carrying this TCR beta chain is a singleton in its sample. Its antigen is currently unknown. The record originates from a study of shared clonotypes between healthy human individuals. Points from the study as a whole: The generation probabilities recorded for non-shared clonotypes fell below those of clonotypes shared by all four donors.

Germline CDR1 reads MNHEY; CDR2 reads SVGAGI. Trimming removed 5 bases from V and 4 bases from J; junction bases left unmatched: 6. CDR3 length: 14 amino acids. Data came from immunoSEQ multiplex PCR; TCRdb stores just in-frame clones and leaves some out. The table lists approximately 640,000 clones, approximately 75% of them singletons. Sequencing was done on a sample of memory CD4+ T cells sorted from blood. The subset here: CD45RA-negative fraction. This receptor was taken from a woman aged 30 to 39 in good health. V gene TRBV6-5 combines with J gene TRBJ1-1, with TRBD1 matching 8 bases. The CDR3 is CASSRLTGGTEAFF. The CDR3 bases are TGTGCCAGCAGTCGTCTTACAGGGGGCACTGAAGCTTTCTTT.